This TCR beta chain was sequenced in a study of CD4 T cells in relation to SARS-CoV-2 and coronaviruses. Background on the study: The restricting HLA molecule for shared crossreactive spike epitopes was mapped.

Naive and memory CD4+ T cell DNA was deep-sequenced without culture. Assay: immunoSEQ multiplex PCR; the TCRdb copy retains only in-frame clones and omits some. The data show 65,000 or so clones, 85% to 95% seen once. CD4+ T cells from unexposed donors were obtained before the COVID-19 pandemic (2011-2018). Naive and memory CD4+ T cells were separated from cryopreserved PBMCs. V shed 4 bases, J shed 1 base, and the junction held 5 bases outside the gene matches. The CDR3 covers 15 residues. The germline CDR1 and CDR2 sequences are SGHRS and YFSETQ. The receptor's source is a human donor in good health. This chain links TRBV5-1 with TRBJ2-1, with 7 bases lining up with TRBD1. The sample taken for sequencing was naive CD4+ T cells from PBMCs. Specified subset: naive CD4+ T cells isolated by negative enrichment. The CDR3 DNA sequence: TGCGCCAGCAGCCCATGGGGACAGTCCTACAATGAGCAGTTCTTC. Amino acids: CASSPWGQSYNEQFF.